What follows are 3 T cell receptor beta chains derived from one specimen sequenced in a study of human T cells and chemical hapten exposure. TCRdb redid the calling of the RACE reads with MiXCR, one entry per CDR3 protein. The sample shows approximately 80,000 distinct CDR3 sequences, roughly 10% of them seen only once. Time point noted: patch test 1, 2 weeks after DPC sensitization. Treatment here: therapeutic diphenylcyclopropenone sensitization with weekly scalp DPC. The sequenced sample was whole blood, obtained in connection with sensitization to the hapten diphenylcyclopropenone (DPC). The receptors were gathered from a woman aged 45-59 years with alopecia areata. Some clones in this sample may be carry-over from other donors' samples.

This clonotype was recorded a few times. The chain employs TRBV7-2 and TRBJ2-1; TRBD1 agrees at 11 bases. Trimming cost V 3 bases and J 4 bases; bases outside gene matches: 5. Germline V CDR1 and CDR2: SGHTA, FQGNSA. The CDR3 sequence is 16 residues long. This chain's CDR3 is CASSFLGTGGYNEQFF. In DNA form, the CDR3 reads TGTGCCAGCAGCTTCCTAGGGACAGGGGGATACAATGAGCAGTTCTTC.

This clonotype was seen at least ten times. CDR3 DNA sequence: TGTGCCAGCAGCTTAGCCCAGGGGTTGGCGTGGGGGAAAAACATTCAGTACTTC. Translated: CASSLAQGLAWGKNIQYF. The chain couples TRBV11-2 to TRBJ2-4; possible D gene TRBD1, 6 bases. There are 18 residues in the CDR3. Per the germline V gene, CDR1 is SGHAT and CDR2 is FQNNGV. Between the trimmed V and J ends, which lost 1 base and 4 bases, there was a span of 20 bases.

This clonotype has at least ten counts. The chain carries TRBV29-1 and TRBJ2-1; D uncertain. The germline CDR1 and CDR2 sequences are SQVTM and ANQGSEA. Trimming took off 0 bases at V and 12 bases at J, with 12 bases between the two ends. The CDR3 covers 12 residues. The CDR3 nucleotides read TGCAGCGTTGAAGATCTAAATACCGGGCAGTTCTTC. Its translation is CSVEDLNTGQFF.